This note documents a single T cell receptor beta chain sequence. Its antigen is as yet unknown. For the second PCR, which ran for about 7 to 11 cycles, a sample-barcoded 5' primer and a J-beta primer mix were used. The authors tagged each cDNA molecule using a template-switch adaptor with 12 random nucleotides. TCRdb independently ran MiXCR on the 5' RACE reads; one entry per CDR3 protein. The table lists fewer than 900,000 distinct CDR3 sequences, around 45% of them singletons. This specimen comes from a study of blood T cells in healthy people across ages. Study-wide points: Naive T cell percentage showed a strong correlation with TCR beta diversity. PBMC samples, being unsorted, prevented any conclusive comparison of naive and antigen-experienced cells.

The CDR3 has 19 amino acids. CDR1 and CDR2 from the germline V gene are LGHNA and YNFKEQ. Trimming removed 0 bases from V and 2 bases from J; junction bases left unmatched: 13. Each donor's blood draw was ten milliliters of peripheral blood. The clonotype originates from an older woman in good health. The sample consisted of blood. This rearrangement joins TRBV4-2 to TRBJ2-1; 7 bases match TRBD2. The CDR3 loop reads CASSQDLFPGTKAYNEQFF. The CDR3 DNA reads TGTGCCAGCAGCCAAGATCTATTTCCTGGGACTAAAGCCTACAATGAGCAGTTCTTC.